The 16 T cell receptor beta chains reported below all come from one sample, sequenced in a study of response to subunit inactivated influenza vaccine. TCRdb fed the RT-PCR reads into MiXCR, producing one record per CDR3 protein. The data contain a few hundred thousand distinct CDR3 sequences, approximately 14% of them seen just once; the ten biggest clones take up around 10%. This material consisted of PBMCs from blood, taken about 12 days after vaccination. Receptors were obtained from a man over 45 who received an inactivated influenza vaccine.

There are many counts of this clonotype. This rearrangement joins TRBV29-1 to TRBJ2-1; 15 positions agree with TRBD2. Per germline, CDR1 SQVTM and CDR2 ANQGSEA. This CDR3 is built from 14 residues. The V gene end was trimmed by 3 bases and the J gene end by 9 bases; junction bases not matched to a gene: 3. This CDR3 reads CSVEAGLAGGEQFF. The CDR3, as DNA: TGCAGCGTTGAGGCGGGACTAGCGGGAGGTGAGCAGTTCTTC.

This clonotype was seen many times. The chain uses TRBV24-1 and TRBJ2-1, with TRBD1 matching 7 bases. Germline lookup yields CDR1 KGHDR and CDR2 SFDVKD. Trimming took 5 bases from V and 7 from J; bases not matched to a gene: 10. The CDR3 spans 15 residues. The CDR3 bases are TGTGCCACCAGTGGGTACAGGGGAGTCCAAAATGAGCAGTTCTTC. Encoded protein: CATSGYRGVQNEQFF.

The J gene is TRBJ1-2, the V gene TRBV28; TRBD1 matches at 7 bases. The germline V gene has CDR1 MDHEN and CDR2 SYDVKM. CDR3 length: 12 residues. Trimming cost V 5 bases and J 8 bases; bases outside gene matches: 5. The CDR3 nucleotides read TGTGCCAGCAGTCGGACAGGAGTCGGCTACACCTTC. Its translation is CASSRTGVGYTF.

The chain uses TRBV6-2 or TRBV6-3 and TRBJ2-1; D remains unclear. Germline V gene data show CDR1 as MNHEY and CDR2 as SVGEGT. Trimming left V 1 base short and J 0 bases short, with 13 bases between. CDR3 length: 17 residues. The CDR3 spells CASSYLPADYSYNEQFF. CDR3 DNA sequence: TGTGCCAGCAGTTACTTACCCGCTGATTACTCCTACAATGAGCAGTTCTTC.

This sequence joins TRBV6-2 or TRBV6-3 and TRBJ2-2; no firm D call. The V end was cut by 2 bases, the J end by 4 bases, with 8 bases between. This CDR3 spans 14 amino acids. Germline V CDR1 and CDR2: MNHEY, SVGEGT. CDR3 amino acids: CASSYVSSTGELFF. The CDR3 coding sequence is TGTGCCAGCAGTTACGTCTCATCCACCGGGGAGCTGTTTTTT.

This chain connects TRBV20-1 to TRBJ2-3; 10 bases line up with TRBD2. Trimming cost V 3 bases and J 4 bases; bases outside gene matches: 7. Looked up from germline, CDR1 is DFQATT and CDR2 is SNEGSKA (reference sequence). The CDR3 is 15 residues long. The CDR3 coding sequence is TGCAGTGCTAGGTCAGCGGGAGGGAGGGCAGATACGCAGTATTTT. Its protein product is CSARSAGGRADTQYF.

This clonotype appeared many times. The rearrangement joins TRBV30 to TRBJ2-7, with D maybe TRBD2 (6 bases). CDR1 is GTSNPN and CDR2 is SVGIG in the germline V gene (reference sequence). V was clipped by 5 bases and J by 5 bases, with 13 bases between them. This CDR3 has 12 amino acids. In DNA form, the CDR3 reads TGTGCCTGGCAGCCGGGACTCAACGAGCAGTACTTC. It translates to CAWQPGLNEQYF. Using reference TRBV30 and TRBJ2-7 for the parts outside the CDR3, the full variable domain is SQTIHQWPATLVQPVGSPLSLECTVEGTSNPNLYWYRQAAGRGLQLLFYSVGIGQISSEVPQNLSASRPQDRQFILSSKKLLLSDSGFYLCAWQPGLNEQYFGPGTRLTVT.

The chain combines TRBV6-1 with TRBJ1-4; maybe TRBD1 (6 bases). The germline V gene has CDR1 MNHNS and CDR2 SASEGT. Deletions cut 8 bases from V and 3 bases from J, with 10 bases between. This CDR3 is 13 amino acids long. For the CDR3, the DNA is TGTGCCAGCCACAGGGCGGCTAATGAAAAACTGTTTTTT. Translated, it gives CASHRAANEKLFF.

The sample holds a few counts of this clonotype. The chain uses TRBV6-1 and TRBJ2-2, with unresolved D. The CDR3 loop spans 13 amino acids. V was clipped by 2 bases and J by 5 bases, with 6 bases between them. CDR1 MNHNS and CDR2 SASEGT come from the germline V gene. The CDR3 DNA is TGTGCCAGCAGTGAACTGGGGACCGGGGAGCTGTTTTTT. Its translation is CASSELGTGELFF.

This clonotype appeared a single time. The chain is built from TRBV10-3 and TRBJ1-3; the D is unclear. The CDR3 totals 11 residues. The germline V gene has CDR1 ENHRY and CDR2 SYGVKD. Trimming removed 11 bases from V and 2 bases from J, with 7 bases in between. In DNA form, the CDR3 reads TGTGCCTTCATGGCTGGAAACACCATATATTTT. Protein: CAFMAGNTIYF.

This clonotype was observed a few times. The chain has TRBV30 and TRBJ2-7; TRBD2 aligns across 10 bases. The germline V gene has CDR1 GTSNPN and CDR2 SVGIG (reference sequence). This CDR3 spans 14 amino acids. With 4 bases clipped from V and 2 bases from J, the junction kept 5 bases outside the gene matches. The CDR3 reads CAWNLAGGTYEQYF. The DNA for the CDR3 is TGTGCCTGGAATTTAGCGGGGGGCACCTACGAGCAGTACTTC. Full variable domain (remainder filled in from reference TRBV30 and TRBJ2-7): SQTIHQWPATLVQPVGSPLSLECTVEGTSNPNLYWYRQAAGRGLQLLFYSVGIGQISSEVPQNLSASRPQDRQFILSSKKLLLSDSGFYLCAWNLAGGTYEQYFGPGTRLTVT.

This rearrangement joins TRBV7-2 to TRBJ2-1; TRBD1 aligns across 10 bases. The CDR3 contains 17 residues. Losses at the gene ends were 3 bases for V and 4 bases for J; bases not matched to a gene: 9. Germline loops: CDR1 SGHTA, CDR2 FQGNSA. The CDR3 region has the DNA TGTGCCAGCAGCTTTCGTTTGACAGGGGGCCCTTACAATGAGCAGTTCTTC. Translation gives CASSFRLTGGPYNEQFF. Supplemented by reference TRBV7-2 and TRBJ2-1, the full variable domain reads GAGVSQSPSNKVTEKGKDVELRCDPISGHTALYWYRQSLGQGLEFLIYFQGNSAPDKSGLPSDRFSAERTGGSVSTLTIQRTQQEDSAVYLCASSFRLTGGPYNEQFFGPGTRLTVL.

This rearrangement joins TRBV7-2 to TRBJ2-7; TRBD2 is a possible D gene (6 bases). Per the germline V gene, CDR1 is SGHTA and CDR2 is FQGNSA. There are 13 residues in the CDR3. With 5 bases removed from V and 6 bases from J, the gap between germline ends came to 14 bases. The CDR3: CASSGMGGSEQYF. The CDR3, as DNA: TGTGCCAGCAGCGGGATGGGGGGATCCGAGCAGTACTTC.

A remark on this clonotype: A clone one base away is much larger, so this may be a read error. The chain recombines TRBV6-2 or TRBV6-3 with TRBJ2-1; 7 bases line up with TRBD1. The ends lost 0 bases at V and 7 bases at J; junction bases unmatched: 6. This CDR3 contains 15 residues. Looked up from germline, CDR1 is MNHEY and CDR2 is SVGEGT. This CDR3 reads CASSYSGTEWNEQFF. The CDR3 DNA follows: TGTGCCAGCAGTTACTCGGGGACAGAGTGGAATGAGCAGTTCTTC.

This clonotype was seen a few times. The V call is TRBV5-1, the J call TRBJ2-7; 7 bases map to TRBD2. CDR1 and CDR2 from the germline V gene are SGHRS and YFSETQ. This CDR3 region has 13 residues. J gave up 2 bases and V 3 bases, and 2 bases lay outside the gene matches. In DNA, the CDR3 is TGCGCCAGCAGCTCGGGGGGAGCCTACGAGCAGTACTTC. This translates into CASSSGGAYEQYF.

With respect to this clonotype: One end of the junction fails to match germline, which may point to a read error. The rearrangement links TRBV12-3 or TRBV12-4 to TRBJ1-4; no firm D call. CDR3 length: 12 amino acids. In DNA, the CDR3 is TGTGCCAGCAGTTTAAGTCTACCTCCATCTTACTTT. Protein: CASSLSLPPSYF.